Given below is one T cell receptor (beta chain) in context. The antigen remains undetermined. The data were taken from a study of cytomegalovirus exposure and HLA in healthy donors. Broader study findings: Later analysis placed DRB1 highest and HLA-C lowest in TCR association rates, which differed by HLA locus.

CDR3 length: 12 residues. Germline-derived CDR1 and CDR2 are GTSNPN and SVGIG (reference sequence). Between the trimmed V and J ends, which lost 1 base and 7 bases, there was a span of 8 bases. 13 Jbeta primers and 60 Vbeta primers were used for the PCR. The method was immunoSEQ multiplex PCR; TCRdb's version includes in-frame clones alone and lacks a portion of them. The sample lists about 160,000 clones; around four fifths were seen once. Sequences were obtained from PBMCs. The sequence was collected from a female donor in good health and CMV-seronegative. The chain links TRBV30 to TRBJ1-3; D ambiguous. Written as DNA, the CDR3 is TGTGCCTGGAGTGCCCTTCCGAACACCATATATTTT. Residues: CAWSALPNTIYF.